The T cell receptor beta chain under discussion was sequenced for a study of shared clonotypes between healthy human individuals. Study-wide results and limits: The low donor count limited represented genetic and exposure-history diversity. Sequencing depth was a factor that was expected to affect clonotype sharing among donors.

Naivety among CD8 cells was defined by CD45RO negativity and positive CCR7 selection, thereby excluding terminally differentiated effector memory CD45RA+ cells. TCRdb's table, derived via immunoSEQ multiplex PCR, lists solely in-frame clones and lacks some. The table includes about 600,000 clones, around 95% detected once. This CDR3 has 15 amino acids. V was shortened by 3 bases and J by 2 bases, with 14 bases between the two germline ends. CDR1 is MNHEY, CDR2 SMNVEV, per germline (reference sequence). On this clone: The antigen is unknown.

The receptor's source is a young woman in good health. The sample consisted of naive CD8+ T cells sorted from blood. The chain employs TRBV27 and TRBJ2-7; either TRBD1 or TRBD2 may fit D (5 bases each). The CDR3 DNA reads TGTGCCAGCAGTTTGGCAGCCGGGACCCCCTACGAGCAGTACTTC. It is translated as CASSLAAGTPYEQYF.